The 13 T cell receptor beta chains presented below share a single source sample, sequenced in a study of blood T cell repertoires in COVID-19. TCRdb keeps only in-frame clones here, not all; method: immunoSEQ multiplex PCR. This table has about 110,000 clones, 60% to 85% appearing once. The sequenced sample consisted of peripheral blood. These receptors came from a woman between 40 and 50 years old with acute or convalescent COVID-19.

The V gene is TRBV15, the J gene TRBJ1-4; D gene uncertain. Germline V gene lookup returns CDR1 LNHNV and CDR2 YYDKDF (reference sequence). The V end was cut by 2 bases, the J end by 8 bases, with 9 bases between. The CDR3 is made up of 13 amino acids. This chain's CDR3 is CATSRQDGEKLFF. The DNA for the CDR3 is TGTGCCACCAGCAGACAAGACGGGGAAAAACTGTTTTTT.

V and J are TRBV15 and TRBJ1-1; D call uncertain. The CDR3 is 13 amino acids. Germline values: CDR1 LNHNV, CDR2 YYDKDF (reference sequence). Trimming shortened V by 1 base and J by 7 bases, and 10 bases separated the two germline ends. CDR3 nucleotide sequence: TGTGCCACCAGCAGAGTCCGGGAGAGTGAAGCTTTCTTT. Residues: CATSRVRESEAFF.

This clone occurred once. This chain links TRBV18 with TRBJ2-1; TRBD1 agrees at 7 bases. Losses at the gene ends were 3 bases for V and 5 bases for J; bases not matched to a gene: 7. The germline V gene encodes CDR1 KGHSH and CDR2 LQKENI. The CDR3 sequence is 15 residues long. CDR3 sequence (DNA): TGTGCCAGCTCACCTTCGACAGGGACCCACAATGAGCAGTTCTTC. Translated, it gives CASSPSTGTHNEQFF.

The chain links TRBV24-1 to TRBJ2-2; no reliable D call. The V and J ends lost 4 bases and 4 bases respectively, with 12 bases between them. The CDR3 contains 15 residues. Germline CDR1 reads KGHDR; CDR2 reads SFDVKD. Written as DNA, the CDR3 is TGTGCCACCAGTGAACCGACACCTATCACCGGGGAGCTGTTTTTT. Translated: CATSEPTPITGELFF.

The gene calls are TRBV6-5 and TRBJ2-4; a weak D match, TRBD1 (6 bases). V was cut by 6 bases and J by 0 bases, with 9 bases left in between. The germline gives CDR1 MNHEY, CDR2 SVGAGI. CDR3 size: 14 residues. CDR3 residues: CASRPTGAKNIQYF. The CDR3 coding sequence is TGTGCCAGCAGACCGACAGGAGCCAAAAACATTCAGTACTTC.

This rearrangement joins TRBV6-2 or TRBV6-3 to TRBJ2-3; unclear D gene. V was trimmed by 5 bases and J by 5 bases, leaving 5 bases between them. The CDR3 runs to 11 residues. Per the germline V gene, CDR1 is MNHEY and CDR2 is SVGEGT. The CDR3 spells CASSPQDTQYF. The CDR3 DNA reads TGTGCCAGCAGTCCCCAAGATACGCAGTATTTT.

Ten or more counts support this clone. The CDR3 reads CASSLSDSADTQYF. The CDR3 DNA follows: TGTGCCAGCAGCCTATCTGACAGCGCAGATACGCAGTATTTT. The rearrangement joins TRBV28 to TRBJ2-3; D is possibly TRBD1 (5 bases). The ends were cut back, 6 bases at V and 4 bases at J, with 14 bases in the middle. The germline V gene encodes CDR1 MDHEN and CDR2 SYDVKM. This CDR3 region has 14 residues.

In its sample, this clone was seen a few times. This chain uses TRBV19 with TRBJ2-3; tentatively, D is TRBD2 (5 bases). The CDR3 consists of 15 residues. Between the trimmed V and J ends, which lost 2 bases and 6 bases, there was a span of 15 bases. The germline V gene has CDR1 LNHDA and CDR2 SQIVND (reference sequence). The DNA of the CDR3 is TGTGCCAGTAGTATATTCGGGATGCGGCGGGATACGCAGTATTTT. Protein sequence: CASSIFGMRRDTQYF.

The chain couples TRBV6-5 to TRBJ2-7, with a weak D call TRBD1 (6 bases). Trimming cost V 5 bases and J 6 bases, with 11 bases left between them. Germline V CDR1 and CDR2: MNHEY, SVGAGI. This CDR3 is built from 12 residues. This CDR3 reads CASSLQGGEQYF. The CDR3 DNA reads TGTGCCAGCAGTCTACAGGGCGGCGAGCAGTACTTC.

This chain links TRBV7-2 with TRBJ1-1; D not resolved. With 2 bases removed from V and 0 bases from J, the gap between germline ends came to 10 bases. Germline CDR1 and CDR2: SGHTA and FQGNSA. This CDR3 has 15 amino acids. CDR3 nucleotide sequence: TGTGCCAGCAGCTTAAACGCCGACATGAACACTGAAGCTTTCTTT. Its protein product is CASSLNADMNTEAFF.

The chain joins TRBV6-5 to TRBJ1-6, with TRBD1 matching 10 bases. The germline gives CDR1 MNHEY, CDR2 SVGAGI. V trimming: 6 bases; J trimming: 8 bases; junction bases outside the gene matches: 7. The CDR3 runs to 15 residues. CDR3 in amino acids: CASSLTGTGDSPLHF. The DNA for the CDR3 is TGTGCCAGCAGCCTTACCGGGACAGGGGATTCACCCCTCCACTTT.

The CDR3 reads CASSQVRSSYNSPLHF. The CDR3 region has the DNA TGTGCCAGCAGCCAAGTTCGGAGCTCCTATAATTCACCCCTCCACTTT. The chain recombines TRBV14 with TRBJ1-6, with D unclear. Germline V gene sequence: CDR1 SGHDN, CDR2 FVKESK. This CDR3 region has 16 residues. V was clipped by 1 base and J by 0 bases, with 7 bases between them.

The chain has TRBV2 and TRBJ2-7, with TRBD1 matching over 9 bases. J gave up 6 bases and V 4 bases, and 4 bases lay outside the gene matches. CDR1 and CDR2 from the germline V gene are SNHLY and FYNNEI. The CDR3 has 13 amino acids. The chain's CDR3 is CASSVGQGFEQYF. CDR3 bases: TGTGCCAGCAGTGTGGGACAGGGCTTCGAGCAGTACTTC.